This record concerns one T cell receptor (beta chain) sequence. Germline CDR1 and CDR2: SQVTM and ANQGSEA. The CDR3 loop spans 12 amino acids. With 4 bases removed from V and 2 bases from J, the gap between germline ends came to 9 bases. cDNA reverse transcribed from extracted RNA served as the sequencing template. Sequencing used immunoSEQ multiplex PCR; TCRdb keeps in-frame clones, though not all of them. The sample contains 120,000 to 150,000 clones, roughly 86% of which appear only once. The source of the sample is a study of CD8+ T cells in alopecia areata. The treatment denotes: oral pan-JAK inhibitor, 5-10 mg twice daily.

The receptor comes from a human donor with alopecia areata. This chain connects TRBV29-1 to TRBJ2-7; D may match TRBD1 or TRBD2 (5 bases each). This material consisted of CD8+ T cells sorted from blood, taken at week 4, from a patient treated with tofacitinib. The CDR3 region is CSVVLGPYEQYF. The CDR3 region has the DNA TGCAGCGTTGTGTTGGGACCCTACGAGCAGTACTTC.